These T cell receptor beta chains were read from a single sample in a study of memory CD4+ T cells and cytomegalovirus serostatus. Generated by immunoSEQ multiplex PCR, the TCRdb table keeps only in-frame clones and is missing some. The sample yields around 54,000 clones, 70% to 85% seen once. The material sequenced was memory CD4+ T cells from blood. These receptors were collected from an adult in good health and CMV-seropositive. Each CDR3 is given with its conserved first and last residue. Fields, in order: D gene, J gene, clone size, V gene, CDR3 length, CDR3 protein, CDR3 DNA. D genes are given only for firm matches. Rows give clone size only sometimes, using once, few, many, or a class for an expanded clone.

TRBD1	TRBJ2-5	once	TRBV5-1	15	CASSLSPGTGGTQYF	TGCGCCAGCAGCTTATCGCCCGGGACAGGTGGGACCCAGTACTTC
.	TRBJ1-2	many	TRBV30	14	CAWSTPGGFYGYTF	TGTGCCTGGAGTACCCCGGGAGGATTCTATGGCTACACCTTC
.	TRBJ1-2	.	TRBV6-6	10	CASKLYGYTF	TGTGCCAGCAAACTTTATGGCTACACCTTC
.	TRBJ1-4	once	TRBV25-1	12	CASSFDREKLFF	TGTGCCAGCAGTTTTGATCGAGAGAAACTGTTTTTT
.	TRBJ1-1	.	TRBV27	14	CASSLLRGETEAFF	TGTGCCAGCAGTTTACTCAGGGGAGAGACTGAAGCTTTCTTT
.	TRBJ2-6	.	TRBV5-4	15	CASSLPGAGANVLTF	TGTGCCAGCAGCTTGCCGGGGGCTGGGGCCAACGTCCTGACTTTC
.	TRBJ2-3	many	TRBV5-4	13	CASSQLATDTQYF	TGTGCCAGCAGCCAGCTAGCGACCGATACGCAGTATTTT
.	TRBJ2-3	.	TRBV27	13	CVVRRTSTDTQYF	TGTGTTGTTAGGAGGACTAGCACAGATACGCAGTATTTT
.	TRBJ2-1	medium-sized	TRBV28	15	CATNDRGQVAIEQFF	TGTGCCACCAACGACCGGGGCCAAGTTGCAATCGAGCAGTTCTTC
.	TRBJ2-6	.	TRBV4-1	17	CASSHIGGSSGANVLTF	TGCGCCAGCAGCCATATTGGCGGTAGCTCTGGGGCCAACGTCCTGACTTTC
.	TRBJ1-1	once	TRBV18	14	CASSPNEMNTEAFF	TGTGCCAGCTCACCCAACGAAATGAACACTGAAGCTTTCTTT
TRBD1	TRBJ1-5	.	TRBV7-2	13	CASSYDRDQPQHF	TGTGCCAGCAGCTACGACAGGGATCAGCCCCAGCATTTT
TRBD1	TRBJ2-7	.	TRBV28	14	CASSIQGVSYEQYF	TGTGCCAGCAGTATACAGGGGGTCTCCTACGAGCAGTACTTC
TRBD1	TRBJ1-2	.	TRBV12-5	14	CASGNRDRGYGYTF	TGTGCTAGTGGTAACAGGGACAGGGGGTATGGCTACACCTTC
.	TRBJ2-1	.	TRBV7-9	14	CASSTDGGPNEQFF	TGTGCCAGCAGCACAGACGGGGGACCGAATGAGCAGTTCTTC
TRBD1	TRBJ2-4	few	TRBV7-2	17	CASSLAQGQGQKNIQYF	TGTGCCAGCAGCTTAGCGCAAGGACAGGGACAGAAAAACATTCAGTACTTC
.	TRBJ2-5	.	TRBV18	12	CASSPGKETQYF	TGTGCCAGCTCACCAGGGAAAGAGACCCAGTACTTC
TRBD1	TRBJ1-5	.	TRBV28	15	CASGTGESAIQPQHF	TGTGCCAGCGGGACAGGGGAATCCGCGATTCAGCCCCAGCATTTT
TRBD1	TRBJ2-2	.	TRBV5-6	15	CASSHRQGNTGELFF	TGTGCCAGCAGCCATCGACAGGGGAACACCGGGGAGCTGTTTTTT
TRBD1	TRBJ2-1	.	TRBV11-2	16	CASSNTMTGSGNEQFF	TGTGCCAGCAGCAACACCATGACAGGGAGCGGCAATGAGCAGTTCTTC
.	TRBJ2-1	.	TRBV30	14	CAWSVRSGFREQFF	TGTGCCTGGAGTGTACGGTCCGGGTTTCGTGAGCAGTTCTTC
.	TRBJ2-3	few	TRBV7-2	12	CASSLEVVTQYF	TGTGCCAGCAGCTTAGAGGTCGTGACGCAGTATTTT
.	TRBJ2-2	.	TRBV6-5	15	CASSRQAPSTGELFF	TGTGCCAGCAGTCGACAGGCCCCGAGCACCGGGGAGCTGTTTTTT
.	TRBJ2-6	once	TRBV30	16	CAWNRGTASGANVLTF	TGTGCCTGGAATCGTGGGACTGCCTCTGGGGCCAACGTCCTGACTTTC
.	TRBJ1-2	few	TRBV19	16	CASSPRVDKENYGYTF	TGTGCCAGTAGTCCCCGAGTGGACAAGGAAAACTATGGCTACACCTTC
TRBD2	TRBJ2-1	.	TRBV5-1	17	CASSLATSGSSYNEQFF	TGCGCCAGCAGCTTGGCAACTAGCGGGAGCTCCTACAATGAGCAGTTCTTC
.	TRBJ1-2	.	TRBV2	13	CASREGSNYGYTF	TGTGCCAGCAGGGAGGGATCTAACTATGGCTACACCTTC
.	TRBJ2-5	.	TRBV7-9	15	CASSLLGSVGETQYF	TGTGCCAGCAGCTTGCTGGGTTCGGTAGGAGAGACCCAGTACTTC
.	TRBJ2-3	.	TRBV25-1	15	CASSDPGRSTDTQYF	TGTGCCAGCAGTGATCCAGGACGTAGCACAGATACGCAGTATTTT
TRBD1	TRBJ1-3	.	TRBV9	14	CASSAGTAGNTIYF	TGTGCCAGCAGCGCCGGGACAGCAGGAAACACCATATATTTT
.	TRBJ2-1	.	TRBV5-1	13	CASSSGLRNEQFF	TGCGCCAGCAGCTCCGGACTGAGAAATGAGCAGTTCTTC
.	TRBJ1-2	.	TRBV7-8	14	CASSLTIGNYGYTF	TGTGCCAGCAGCTTAACTATAGGGAACTATGGCTACACCTTC
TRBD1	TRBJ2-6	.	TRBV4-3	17	CASSQGQASSGANVLTF	TGCGCCAGCAGCCAGGGACAGGCAAGCTCTGGGGCCAACGTCCTGACTTTC
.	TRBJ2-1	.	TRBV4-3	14	CASSQGQGPGRQFF	TGCGCCAGCAGCCAGGGCCAGGGACCAGGTCGTCAGTTCTTC
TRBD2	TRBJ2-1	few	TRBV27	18	CASSLSLAGGLPVNEQFF	TGTGCCAGCAGTTTGTCCCTAGCGGGAGGGCTCCCTGTGAATGAGCAGTTCTTC
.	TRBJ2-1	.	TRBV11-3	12	CASLGRGNEQFF	TGTGCCAGCCTGGGTCGGGGCAATGAGCAGTTCTTC
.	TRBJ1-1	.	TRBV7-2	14	CASSLEGVRTEAFF	TGTGCCAGCAGCTTAGAGGGAGTAAGGACTGAAGCTTTCTTT
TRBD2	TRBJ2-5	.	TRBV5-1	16	CASSLVSSGGQETQYF	TGCGCCAGCAGCTTAGTTTCTAGCGGGGGCCAAGAGACCCAGTACTTC
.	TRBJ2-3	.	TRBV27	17	CASSLRVGAFETDTQYF	TGTGCCAGCAGCCTAAGGGTGGGGGCTTTTGAGACAGATACGCAGTATTTT
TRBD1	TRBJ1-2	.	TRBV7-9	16	CASSLNNFGTGAGYTF	TGTGCCAGCAGCTTAAATAACTTTGGGACAGGGGCTGGCTACACCTTC
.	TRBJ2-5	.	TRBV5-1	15	CASSLEGTLQETQYF	TGCGCCAGCAGCTTGGAAGGCACCCTCCAAGAGACCCAGTACTTC
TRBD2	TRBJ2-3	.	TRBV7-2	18	CASSPGLAGGRSTDTQYF	TGTGCCAGCAGCCCAGGACTAGCGGGGGGCAGAAGCACAGATACGCAGTATTTT
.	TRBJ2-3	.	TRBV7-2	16	CASSLRQALSTDTQYF	TGTGCCAGCAGCCTCAGACAGGCTCTTAGCACAGATACGCAGTATTTT